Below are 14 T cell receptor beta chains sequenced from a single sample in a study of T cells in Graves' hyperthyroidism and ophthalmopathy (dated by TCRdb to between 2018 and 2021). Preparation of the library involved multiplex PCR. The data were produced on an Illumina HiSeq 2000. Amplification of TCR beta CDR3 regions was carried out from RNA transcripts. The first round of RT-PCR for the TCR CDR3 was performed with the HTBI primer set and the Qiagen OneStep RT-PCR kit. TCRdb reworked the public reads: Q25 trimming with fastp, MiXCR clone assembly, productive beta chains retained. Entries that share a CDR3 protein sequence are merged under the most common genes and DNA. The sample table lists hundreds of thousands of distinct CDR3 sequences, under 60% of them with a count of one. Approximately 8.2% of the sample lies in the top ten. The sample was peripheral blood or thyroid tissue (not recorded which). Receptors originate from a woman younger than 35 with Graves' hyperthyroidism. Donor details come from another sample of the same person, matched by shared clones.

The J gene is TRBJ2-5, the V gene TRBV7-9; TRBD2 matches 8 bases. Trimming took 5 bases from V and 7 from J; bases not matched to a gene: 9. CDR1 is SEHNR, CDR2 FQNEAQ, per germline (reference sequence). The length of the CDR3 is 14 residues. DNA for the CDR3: TGTGCCAGCAGCCCAGGAGGTAGCGGGGCGACCCAGTACTTC. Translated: CASSPGGSGATQYF.

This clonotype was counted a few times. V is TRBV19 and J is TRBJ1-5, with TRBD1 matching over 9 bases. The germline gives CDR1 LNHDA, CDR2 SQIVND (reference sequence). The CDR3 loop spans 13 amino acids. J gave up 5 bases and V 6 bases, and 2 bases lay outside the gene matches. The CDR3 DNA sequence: TGTGCCAGTAGGGGACAGGGACATCAGCCCCAGCATTTT. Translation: CASRGQGHQPQHF.

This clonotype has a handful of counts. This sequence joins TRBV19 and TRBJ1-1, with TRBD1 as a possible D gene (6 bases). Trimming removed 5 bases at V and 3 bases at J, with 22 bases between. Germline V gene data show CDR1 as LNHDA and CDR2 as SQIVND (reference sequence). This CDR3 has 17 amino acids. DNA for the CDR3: TGTGCCAGTAGTGCCTGGAGAAGGACGGGGGCGGACACTGAAGCTTTCTTT. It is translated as CASSAWRRTGADTEAFF.

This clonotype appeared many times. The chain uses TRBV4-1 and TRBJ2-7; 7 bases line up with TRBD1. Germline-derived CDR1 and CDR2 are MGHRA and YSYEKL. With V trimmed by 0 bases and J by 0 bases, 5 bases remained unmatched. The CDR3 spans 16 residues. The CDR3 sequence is CASSQEGTANSYEQYF. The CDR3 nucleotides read TGCGCCAGCAGCCAAGAAGGGACAGCAAACTCCTACGAGCAGTACTTC.

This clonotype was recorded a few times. The CDR3 loop is CASSPPGPPSPLHF. DNA for the CDR3: TGTGCCAGCTCACCCCCAGGGCCGCCCTCACCCCTCCACTTT. This chain uses TRBV10-3 with TRBJ1-6, with a tentative D call TRBD1 (5 bases). The V and J ends lost 10 bases and 10 bases respectively, with 20 bases between them. The CDR3 totals 14 residues. Germline V gene sequence: CDR1 ENHRY, CDR2 SYGVKD.

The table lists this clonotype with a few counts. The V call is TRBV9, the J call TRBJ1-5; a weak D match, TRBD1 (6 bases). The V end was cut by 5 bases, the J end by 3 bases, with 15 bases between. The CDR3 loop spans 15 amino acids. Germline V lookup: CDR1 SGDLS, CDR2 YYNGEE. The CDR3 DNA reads TGTGCCAGCAGTCTTTCGACAGGCCCCAATCAGCCCCAGCATTTT. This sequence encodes CASSLSTGPNQPQHF.

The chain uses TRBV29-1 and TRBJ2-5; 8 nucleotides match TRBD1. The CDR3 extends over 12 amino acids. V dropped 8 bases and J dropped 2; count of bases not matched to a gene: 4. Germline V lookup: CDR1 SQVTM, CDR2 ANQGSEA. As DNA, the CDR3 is TGCAGCTTAACAGGGGGACAAGAGACCCAGTACTTC. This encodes CSLTGGQETQYF.

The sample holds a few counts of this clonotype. CDR3 nucleotides: TGTGCCAGCAGTGCCCCGGACAGGGGAGCCTACGAGCAGTACTTC. This translates into CASSAPDRGAYEQYF. The gene calls are TRBV2 and TRBJ2-7; 9 nucleotides align to TRBD1. This CDR3 is built from 15 residues. Unmatched junction bases numbered 6, after V lost 4 bases and J lost 2 bases. CDR1 is SNHLY and CDR2 is FYNNEI in the germline V gene.

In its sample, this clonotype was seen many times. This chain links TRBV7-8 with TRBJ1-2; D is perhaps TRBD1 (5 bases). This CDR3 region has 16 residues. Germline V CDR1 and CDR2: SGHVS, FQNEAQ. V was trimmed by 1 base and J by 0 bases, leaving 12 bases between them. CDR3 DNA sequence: TGTGCCAGCAGCTTAGAGGGCAGGGATGCTAACTATGGCTACACCTTC. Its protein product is CASSLEGRDANYGYTF.

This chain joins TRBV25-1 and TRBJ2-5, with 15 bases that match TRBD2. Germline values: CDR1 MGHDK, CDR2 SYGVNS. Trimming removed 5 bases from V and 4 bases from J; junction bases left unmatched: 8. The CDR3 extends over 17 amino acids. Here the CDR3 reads CASSPRTSGRAGETQYF. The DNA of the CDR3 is TGTGCCAGCAGTCCCCGGACTAGCGGGAGGGCCGGAGAGACCCAGTACTTC.

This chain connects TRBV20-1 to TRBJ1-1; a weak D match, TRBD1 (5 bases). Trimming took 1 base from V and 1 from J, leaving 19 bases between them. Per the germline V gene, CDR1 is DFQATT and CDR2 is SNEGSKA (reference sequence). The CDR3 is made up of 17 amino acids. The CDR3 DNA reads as TGCAGTGCTAGAGGACTTCGGGACCCTCGAAAGAACACTGAAGCTTTCTTT. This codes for CSARGLRDPRKNTEAFF.

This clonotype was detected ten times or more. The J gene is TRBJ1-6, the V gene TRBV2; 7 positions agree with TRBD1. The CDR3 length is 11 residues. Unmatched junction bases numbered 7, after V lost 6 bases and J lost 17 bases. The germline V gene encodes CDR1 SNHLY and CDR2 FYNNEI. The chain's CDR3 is CASSRGQLFHF. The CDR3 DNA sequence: TGTGCCAGCAGCCGGGGACAGCTCTTCCACTTT.

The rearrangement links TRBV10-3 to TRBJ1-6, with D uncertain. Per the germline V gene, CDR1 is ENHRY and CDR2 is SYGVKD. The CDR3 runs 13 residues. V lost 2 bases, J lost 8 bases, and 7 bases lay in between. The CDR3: CAISEERDSPLHF. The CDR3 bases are TGTGCCATCAGTGAGGAAAGAGATTCACCCCTCCACTTT.

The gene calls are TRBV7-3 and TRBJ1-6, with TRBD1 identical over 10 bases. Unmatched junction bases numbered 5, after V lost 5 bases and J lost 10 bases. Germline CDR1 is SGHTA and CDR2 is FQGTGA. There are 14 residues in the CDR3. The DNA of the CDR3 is TGTGCCAGCAGCCCCCGGACAGGGGGATCACCCCTCCACTTT. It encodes CASSPRTGGSPLHF.